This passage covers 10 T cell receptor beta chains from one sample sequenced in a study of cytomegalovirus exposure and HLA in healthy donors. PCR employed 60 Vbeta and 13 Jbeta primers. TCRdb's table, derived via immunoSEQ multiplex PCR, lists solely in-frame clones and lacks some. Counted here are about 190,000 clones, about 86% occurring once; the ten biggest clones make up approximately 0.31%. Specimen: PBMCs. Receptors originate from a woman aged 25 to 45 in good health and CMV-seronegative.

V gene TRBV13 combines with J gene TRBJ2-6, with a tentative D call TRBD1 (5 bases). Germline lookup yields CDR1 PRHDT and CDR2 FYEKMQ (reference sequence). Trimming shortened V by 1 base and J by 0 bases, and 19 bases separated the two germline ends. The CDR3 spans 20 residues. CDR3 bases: TGTGCCAGCAGCTTAGACAGGCAGCAAAAATATATCTCTGGGGCCAACGTCCTGACTTTC. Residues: CASSLDRQQKYISGANVLTF.

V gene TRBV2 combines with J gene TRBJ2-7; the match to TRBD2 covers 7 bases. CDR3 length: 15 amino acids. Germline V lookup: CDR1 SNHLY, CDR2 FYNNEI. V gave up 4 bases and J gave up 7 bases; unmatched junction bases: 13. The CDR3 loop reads CASSVGLADTYEQYF. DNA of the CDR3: TGTGCCAGCAGTGTAGGGCTAGCGGACACTTATGAGCAGTACTTC.

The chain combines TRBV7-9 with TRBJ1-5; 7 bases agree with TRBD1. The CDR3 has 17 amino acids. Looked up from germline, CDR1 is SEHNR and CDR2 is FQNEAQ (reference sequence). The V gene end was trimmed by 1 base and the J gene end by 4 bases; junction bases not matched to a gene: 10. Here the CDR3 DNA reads TGTGCCAGCAGCTTAGGTGTTGCAGGGGGAAGAAATCAGCCCCAGCATTTT. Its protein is CASSLGVAGGRNQPQHF.

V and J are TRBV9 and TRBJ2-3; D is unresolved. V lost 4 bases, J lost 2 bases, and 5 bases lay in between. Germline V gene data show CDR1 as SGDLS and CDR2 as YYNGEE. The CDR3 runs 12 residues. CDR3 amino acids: CASSKYTDTQYF. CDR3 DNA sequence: TGTGCCAGCAGCAAATACACAGATACGCAGTATTTT.

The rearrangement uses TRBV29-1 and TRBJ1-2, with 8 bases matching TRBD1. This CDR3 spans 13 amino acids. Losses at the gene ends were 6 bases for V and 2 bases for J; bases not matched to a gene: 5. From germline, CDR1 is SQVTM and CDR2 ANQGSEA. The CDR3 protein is CSVGDRRNYGYTF. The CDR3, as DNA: TGCAGCGTAGGGGACAGGAGAAACTATGGCTACACCTTC.

CDR3 sequence: CSASVAGELFF. CDR3 bases: TGCAGTGCCTCAGTTGCCGGGGAGCTGTTTTTT. The V gene is TRBV20-1, the J gene TRBJ2-2, with D uncertain. V shed 6 bases and J shed 6 bases, with 8 bases lying between them. The CDR3 loop spans 11 amino acids. Germline CDR1 and CDR2: DFQATT and SNEGSKA (reference sequence).

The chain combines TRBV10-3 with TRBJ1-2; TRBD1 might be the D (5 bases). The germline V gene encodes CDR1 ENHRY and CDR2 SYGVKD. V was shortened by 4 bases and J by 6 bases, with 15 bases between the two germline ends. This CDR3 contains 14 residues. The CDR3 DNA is TGTGCCATCAGTGGCCGGGGGGGGGAGGATGGCTACACCTTC. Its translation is CAISGRGGEDGYTF.

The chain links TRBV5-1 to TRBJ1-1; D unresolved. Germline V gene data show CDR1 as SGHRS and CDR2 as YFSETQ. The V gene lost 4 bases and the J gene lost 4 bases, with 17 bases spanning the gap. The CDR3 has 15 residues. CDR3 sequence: CASSLLPGSGTEAFF. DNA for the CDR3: TGCGCCAGCAGCCTATTACCCGGGAGTGGCACTGAAGCTTTCTTT.

The DNA for the CDR3 is TGTGCCAGCAGTCCAGGGGGCGACCTCTCTGGGGCCAACGTCCTGACTTTC. Its translation is CASSPGGDLSGANVLTF. The chain combines TRBV2 with TRBJ2-6; 8 bases match TRBD1. Germline lookup yields CDR1 SNHLY and CDR2 FYNNEI. This CDR3 has 17 residues. J lost 0 bases, V lost 5 bases, and 6 bases had no gene match.

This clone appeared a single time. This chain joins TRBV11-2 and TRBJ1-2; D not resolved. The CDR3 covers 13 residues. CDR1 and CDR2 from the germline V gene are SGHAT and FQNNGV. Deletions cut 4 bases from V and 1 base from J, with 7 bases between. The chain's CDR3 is CASSSLDNYGYTF. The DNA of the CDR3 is TGTGCCAGCAGCTCTCTAGATAACTATGGCTACACCTTC.